This TCR beta chain was found in a study of Graves' ophthalmopathy and Graves' hyperthyroidism. Looking at the study overall: Peripheral blood samples were taken at initial diagnosis, before any treatment.

RNA served as the template for amplifying TCR beta CDR3 regions. Amplification began with first-round RT-PCR using HTBI primers, then second-round multiplex PCR was performed. TCRdb independently ran MiXCR on the multiplex PCR reads; one entry per CDR3 protein. The sample records just over 600,000 distinct CDR3 sequences, 22% being singletons. Looked up from germline, CDR1 is MNHNS and CDR2 is SASEGT. This CDR3 has 13 amino acids. Trimming shortened V by 3 bases and J by 8 bases, and 13 bases separated the two germline ends. Hyperthyroidism was new, under 2 months, in patients aged 18 to 65. A diagnosis was made from clinical symptoms together with serum thyroxine, TRAb, thyroid ultrasound and orbital computed tomography.

Sequencing input: peripheral blood. The chain is built from TRBV6-1 and TRBJ1-2; tentatively, D is TRBD1 (5 bases). The source of this sequence is a woman under 30 with stable Graves' hyperthyroidism. Some clones in this sample may be carry-over from other donors' samples. CDR3 protein: CASSDFRALGYTF. CDR3 coding DNA: TGTGCCAGCAGTGATTTCAGGGCGTTAGGCTACACCTTC.